These 23 T cell receptor beta chains were sequenced from one sample in a study of T cells in Graves' hyperthyroidism and ophthalmopathy (dated by TCRdb to between 2017 and 2020). The library was produced with multiplex PCR. Instrument used: Illumina HiSeq 2000. TCR beta CDR3 regions were amplified from RNA transcripts. The first round of RT-PCR for the TCR CDR3 was performed with the HTBI primer set and the Qiagen OneStep RT-PCR kit. The raw public data were reprocessed by TCRdb itself: fastp quality trimming at Q25, MiXCR clonotype calling, in-frame beta chains only. When rows share a CDR3 protein, they turn into one entry using the most common DNA and genes. The sample data list 490,000 or so distinct CDR3 sequences, and approximately 16% of these were observed just once. Together, the top ten hold 25% to 30% of the sample. Sequencing was done on a sample of blood. The receptors shown here come from a woman aged 25 to 39 with Graves' ophthalmopathy.

This clonotype was seen a few times. V is TRBV10-1 and J is TRBJ2-3, with D maybe TRBD2 (6 bases). From germline, CDR1 is WNHNN and CDR2 SYGVQD (reference sequence). The CDR3 runs 14 residues. Trimming stripped 8 bases from V and 5 bases from J, with 17 bases between. In DNA, the CDR3 is TGCGCCAGCCGAAAGTACGGGAGTGGAGATACGCAGTATTTT. Protein: CASRKYGSGDTQYF.

This chain uses TRBV11-3 with TRBJ2-3, with TRBD2 identical over 15 bases. Trimming took 5 bases from V and 5 from J; bases not matched to a gene: 2. The CDR3 has 15 residues. Germline V gene sequence: CDR1 SGHNT, CDR2 YENEEA. The chain's CDR3 is CASSMGLAGGDTQYF. For the CDR3, the DNA is TGTGCCAGCAGCATGGGACTAGCGGGAGGAGATACGCAGTATTTT.

For this clonotype: A much larger clone is a single base away; this may be a read error. The chain joins TRBV6-1 to TRBJ1-1, with D unresolved. Germline V lookup: CDR1 MNHNS, CDR2 SASEGT. CDR3 length: 14 amino acids. Trimming pared 3 bases from V and 5 bases from J, leaving 13 bases between. CDR3 in DNA: TGTGCCAGCAGTGAGTCCAAGGGAAGGACTGAAGCTTTCTTT. Protein: CASSESKGRTEAFF.

In this sample, this clonotype turned up many times. The gene calls are TRBV27 and TRBJ2-1, with D perhaps matching TRBD1 or TRBD2 (6 bases each). This CDR3 has 16 amino acids. Germline CDR1 and CDR2: MNHEY and SMNVEV (reference sequence). V lost 8 bases to trimming and J lost 7 bases, with 24 bases between them. DNA for the CDR3: TGTGCCAGCGGGGAGCGGTGGGGGGCACTGGAGAATGAGCAGTTCTTC. Protein product: CASGERWGALENEQFF.

This sequence joins TRBV7-6 and TRBJ1-2; D is uncertain. The CDR3 is 16 amino acids. The germline V gene encodes CDR1 SGHVS and CDR2 FNYEAQ. V was clipped by 5 bases and J by 3 bases, with 19 bases between them. CDR3 region: CASSPYAADGYYGYTF. CDR3 DNA sequence: TGTGCCAGCAGCCCCTACGCGGCGGACGGATACTATGGCTACACCTTC. Filled out from reference TRBV7-6 and TRBJ1-2, the complete variable domain reads GAGVSQSPRYKVTKRGQDVALRCDPISGHVSLYWYRQALGQGPEFLTYFNYEAQQDKSGLPNDRFSAERPEGSISTLTIQRTEQRDSAMYRCASSPYAADGYYGYTFGSGTRLTVV.

This clonotype was found a few times. The V call is TRBV10-3, the J call TRBJ2-7, with TRBD1 identical over 10 bases. CDR1 is ENHRY, CDR2 SYGVKD, per germline. V gave up 0 bases and J gave up 3 bases; unmatched junction bases: 8. This CDR3 is built from 17 residues. The CDR3 coding sequence is TGTGCCATCAGTGAGTCGTATAGGACAGGGGGGAACTACGAGCAGTACTTC. This codes for CAISESYRTGGNYEQYF.

The V gene is TRBV20-1, the J gene TRBJ1-1, with D unclear. Germline values: CDR1 DFQATT, CDR2 SNEGSKA (reference sequence). The CDR3 runs to 12 residues. The V and J ends lost 4 bases and 8 bases respectively, with 14 bases between them. The CDR3 sequence: CSATGGVGEAFF. The CDR3 region has the DNA TGCAGTGCTACGGGTGGGGTAGGCGAAGCTTTCTTT.

The chain couples TRBV27 to TRBJ2-3, with 7 bases fitting TRBD2. Germline lookup yields CDR1 MNHEY and CDR2 SMNVEV (reference sequence). The V gene end was trimmed by 1 base and the J gene end by 6 bases; junction bases not matched to a gene: 7. This CDR3 region has 15 residues. The CDR3: CASSLFGGSPDTQYF. CDR3 DNA sequence: TGTGCCAGCAGTTTATTTGGCGGGAGCCCGGATACGCAGTATTTT.

Points on this clonotype: A much larger clone differs from this one at a single base, so this may be a read error. The rearrangement uses TRBV28 and TRBJ2-7; TRBD2 matches 10 bases. Germline V gene data show CDR1 as MDHEN and CDR2 as SYDVKM. This CDR3 contains 14 residues. Trimming cost V 5 bases and J 6 bases; bases outside gene matches: 7. Written as DNA, the CDR3 is TGTGCCAGCAGTGTCCCTAGCGGGAGCCGCGAGCAGTACTTC. Translated: CASSVPSGSREQYF. Full variable domain (missing parts from reference TRBV28 and TRBJ2-7): DVKVTQSSRYLVKRTGEKVFLECVQDMDHENMFWYRQDPGLGLRLIYFSYDVKMKEKGDIPEGYSVSREKKERFSLILESASTNQTSMYLCASSVPSGSREQYFGPGTRLTVT.

This clonotype has at least ten counts. The genes are TRBV12-3 or TRBV12-4 and TRBJ1-5; D may be TRBD1 (6 bases). The V gene lost 6 bases and the J gene lost 0 bases, with 18 bases spanning the gap. The CDR3 spans 17 residues. CDR3 coding DNA: TGTGCCAGCAGCCCCGGACAGAACCGATATAGCAATCAGCCCCAGCATTTT. The encoded protein is CASSPGQNRYSNQPQHF.

This clonotype was seen many times. This rearrangement joins TRBV5-1 to TRBJ2-7; TRBD1 agrees at 9 bases. The germline CDR1 and CDR2 sequences are SGHRS and YFSETQ. The CDR3 length is 17 residues. The junction had 10 bases not matched to a gene; V was cut back by 0 bases and J by 3 bases. The CDR3 DNA sequence: TGCGCCAGCAGCTTGGAGGGACAGGGCGGAATGCGCTACGAGCAGTACTTC. It is translated as CASSLEGQGGMRYEQYF.

The chain joins TRBV29-1 to TRBJ2-2; 8 bases align to TRBD1. V dropped 3 bases and J dropped 0; count of bases not matched to a gene: 9. CDR1 and CDR2 (germline): SQVTM, ANQGSEA. This CDR3 contains 17 residues. CDR3: CSVDSHLDRANTGELFF. The CDR3 DNA sequence: TGCAGCGTTGATTCCCACCTGGACAGGGCGAACACCGGGGAGCTGTTTTTT.

This sequence joins TRBV12-3 or TRBV12-4 and TRBJ2-5, with a weak D call TRBD2 (7 bases). This CDR3 contains 15 residues. Trimming removed 5 bases from V and 13 bases from J, with 26 bases in between. DNA for the CDR3: TGTGCCAGCAGTGTGGGGGGGCCGGGCGGCAGGGCCCGGTACTTC. Translated: CASSVGGPGGRARYF.

Many counts were recorded for this clonotype. The chain couples TRBV20-1 to TRBJ1-1; unclear D gene. Trimming cost V 3 bases and J 0 bases, with 2 bases left between them. This CDR3 comprises 11 residues. The germline V gene encodes CDR1 DFQATT and CDR2 SNEGSKA (reference sequence). Here the CDR3 reads CSARVNTEAFF. CDR3 coding DNA: TGCAGTGCTAGGGTGAACACTGAAGCTTTCTTT.

The chain carries TRBV7-9 and TRBJ2-4; 14 bases align to TRBD2. The V gene's germline CDR1 is SEHNR and CDR2 FQNEAQ (reference sequence). The V segment lost 3 bases and the J segment 1 base; nucleotides outside the gene matches: 11. CDR3 length: 20 amino acids. The CDR3 here is CASSLGGLAGAQGAKNIQYF. Here the CDR3 DNA reads TGTGCCAGCAGCTTGGGGGGACTAGCGGGAGCTCAAGGGGCCAAAAACATTCAGTACTTC.

At least ten counts were recorded for this clonotype. The chain joins TRBV7-8 to TRBJ2-1, with 8 bases that match TRBD2. The CDR3 sequence is 12 residues long. J lost 6 bases, V lost 6 bases, and 1 base had no gene match. In germline, CDR1 is SGHVS, CDR2 FQNEAQ. The CDR3 DNA follows: TGTGCCAGCAGGAGCGGGAGCAATGAGCAGTTCTTC. Encoded protein: CASRSGSNEQFF.

This clonotype has only a few counts. The chain combines TRBV30 with TRBJ2-7; D may match TRBD1 or TRBD2 (5 bases each). The germline gives CDR1 GTSNPN, CDR2 SVGIG (reference sequence). The V end lost 3 bases, the J end lost 3 bases, and 12 bases lay between the germline ends. The CDR3 has 13 residues. For the CDR3, the DNA is TGTGCCTGGAGACGGGGCTCGATCTACGAGCAGTACTTC. This codes for CAWRRGSIYEQYF.

This clonotype has a single count. The chain employs TRBV28 and TRBJ1-5; 8 nucleotides align to TRBD1. Germline CDR1 MDHEN, CDR2 SYDVKM. The CDR3 extends over 15 amino acids. The V and J ends lost 6 bases and 2 bases, in that order; junction bases with no gene match: 6. The CDR3 here is CASSNDRGGNQPQHF. The CDR3 DNA sequence: TGTGCCAGCAGCAATGACAGGGGAGGCAATCAGCCCCAGCATTTT.

This clonotype was seen at least ten times. The genes are TRBV30 and TRBJ2-2; no firm D call. Germline V gene data show CDR1 as GTSNPN and CDR2 as SVGIG (reference sequence). This CDR3 is 14 amino acids long. V was shortened by 3 bases and J by 3 bases, with 11 bases between the two germline ends. This chain's CDR3 is CAWRVGMDTGELFF. The DNA of the CDR3 is TGTGCCTGGAGAGTGGGGATGGACACCGGGGAGCTGTTTTTT.

This clonotype was seen repeatedly, ten times or more. This chain uses TRBV4-3 with TRBJ2-7; D gene ambiguous. Trimming left V 0 bases short and J 7 bases short, with 10 bases between. Germline loops: CDR1 LGHNA, CDR2 YSLEER. The CDR3 totals 13 residues. CDR3 sequence (DNA): TGCGCCAGCAGCCAAGACTTGGATCGGGAGCAGTACTTC. Translated: CASSQDLDREQYF.

This clonotype appeared many times. This chain links TRBV7-3 with TRBJ2-2; D remains unclear. CDR1 and CDR2 from the germline V gene are SGHTA and FQGTGA. Trimming left V 2 bases short and J 6 bases short, with 7 bases between. The CDR3 consists of 13 residues. The CDR3 loop is CASSLLSPGELFF. The CDR3 region has the DNA TGTGCCAGCAGCTTACTTTCCCCCGGGGAGCTGTTTTTT. Variable domain in full (rest from reference TRBV7-3 and TRBJ2-2): GAGVSQTPSNKVTEKGKYVELRCDPISGHTALYWYRQSLGQGPEFLIYFQGTGAADDSGLPNDRFFAVRPEGSVSTLKIQRTERGDSAVYLCASSLLSPGELFFGEGSRLTVL.

In this sample, this clonotype turned up many times. The chain uses TRBV2 and TRBJ2-1; weak D call: TRBD2 (5 bases). There are 13 residues in the CDR3. The V end was cut by 1 base, the J end by 9 bases, with 10 bases between. Germline lookup yields CDR1 SNHLY and CDR2 FYNNEI. The CDR3: CASSEVAAGEQFF. The CDR3 DNA follows: TGTGCCAGCAGTGAAGTAGCCGCGGGTGAGCAGTTCTTC.

In this sample, this clonotype turned up many times. This chain connects TRBV2 to TRBJ2-1; TRBD2 agrees at 11 bases. V gave up 4 bases and J gave up 5 bases; unmatched junction bases: 4. Germline V gives CDR1 SNHLY, CDR2 FYNNEI. The CDR3 has 15 residues. The CDR3 reads CASSVPGLADNEQFF. In DNA, the CDR3 is TGTGCCAGCAGTGTGCCGGGACTAGCGGACAATGAGCAGTTCTTC.